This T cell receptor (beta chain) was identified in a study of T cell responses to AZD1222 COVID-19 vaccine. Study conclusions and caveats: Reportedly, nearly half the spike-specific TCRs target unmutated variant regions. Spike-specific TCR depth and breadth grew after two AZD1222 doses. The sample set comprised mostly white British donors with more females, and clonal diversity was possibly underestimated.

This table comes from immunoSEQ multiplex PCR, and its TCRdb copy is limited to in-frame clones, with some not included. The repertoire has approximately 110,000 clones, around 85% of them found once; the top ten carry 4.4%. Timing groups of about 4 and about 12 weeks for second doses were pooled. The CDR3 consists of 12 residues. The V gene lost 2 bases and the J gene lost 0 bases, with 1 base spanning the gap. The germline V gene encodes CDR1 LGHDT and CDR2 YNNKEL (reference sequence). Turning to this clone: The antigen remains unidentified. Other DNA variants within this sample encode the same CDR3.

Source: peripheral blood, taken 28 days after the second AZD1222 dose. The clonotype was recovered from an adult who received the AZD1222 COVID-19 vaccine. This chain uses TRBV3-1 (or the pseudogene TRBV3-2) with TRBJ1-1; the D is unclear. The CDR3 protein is CASSQLNTEAFF. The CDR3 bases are TGTGCCAGCAGCCAACTGAACACTGAAGCTTTCTTT.